Listed below are T cell receptor beta chains from one sample, sequenced in a study of cytomegalovirus exposure and HLA in healthy donors. The assay was immunoSEQ multiplex PCR, and TCRdb's table has in-frame clones only and misses some. Of about 170,000 clones in the sample, over 70% were seen once. The sequenced sample consisted of PBMCs. These receptor sequences come from a woman in her forties or fifties in good health and CMV-seropositive. Both conserved end residues are part of each CDR3. Each record gives: V gene, clone size, CDR3 protein. Clone size appears in some rows only: once, few, many, or a class for an expanded clone.

>TRBV28|NA
CASSLGGGGQLYGYTF
>TRBV9|NA
CASSVAASGSLSEQFF
>TRBV6-5|NA
CASSYRDTAEAFF
>TRBV6-5|NA
CASSLGLARETQYF
>TRBV12-5|NA
CASGTPGQGRVGRPNTGELFF
>TRBV6-5|NA
CASSPGSKRRFF
>TRBV6-1|NA
CASSLDRGHPSAFF
>TRBV7-9|NA
CASSLIAGAHNEQFF
>TRBV7-9|NA
CASSPRSGDQYF
>TRBV5-1|NA
CASSPTSGNSGYTF
>TRBV7-2|NA
CASSFGDSPGTQYF
>TRBV11-2|NA
CASSLIQGLPEAFF
>TRBV7-2|few
CASSLYGGLADEQYF
>TRBV2|NA
CASRGGGFNEQFF
>TRBV30|few
CAWSADSNQPQHF
>TRBV30|NA
CAWGLGAESGYTF
>TRBV7-9|NA
CASSLGGTDYYGYTF
>TRBV9|NA
CASSVGTGTSSGEVEQYF
>TRBV9|NA
CASSLRDRLNTEAFF
>TRBV30|NA
CAWSVRKGAAEAFF
>TRBV9|NA
CASSWTGGPNQPQHF
>TRBV12-5|many
CASGFNSGEAFF
>TRBV18|NA
CASSPPVSGGRNEQFF
>TRBV18|NA
CASSIGGDYGYTF
>TRBV4-3|NA
CASSHLGTPLSGAFF
>TRBV7-2|NA
CASSPGVGIEQFF
>TRBV6-6|NA
CASTQGGVRSPLHF
>TRBV9|NA
CASSVEDTQETQYF
>TRBV4-2|NA
CASSPLLAGGTGELFF
>TRBV21-1|NA
CASSKRRTGDLDPGNQPQHF
>TRBV2|NA
CASSVQGVQETQYF
>TRBV4-1|NA
CASSQVWTDRVVLTF
>TRBV9|NA
CASSVRAGGPNTGELFF
>TRBV27|NA
CASSPDSGSGTQYF
>TRBV30|NA
CAWSRLLAEARGDTQYF
>TRBV28|NA
CASSSGLPSSYNEQFF
>TRBV9|NA
CASSLSGRYNEQFF
>TRBV4-3|few
CASSPHGNTEAFF
>TRBV27|few
CASKLQREMRTDTQYF
>TRBV7-9|NA
CASSLGPQGHGYTF
>TRBV7-9|NA
CASSPEGGTEAFF
>TRBV18|NA
CASSVASTGELFF
>TRBV7-9|NA
CASSSASDHNQPQHF
>TRBV2|NA
CASSVGSTEAFF
>TRBV28|NA
CASSRPQGVGAFF
>TRBV4-2|few
CASSQDNSPEMQTQYF
>TRBV7-9|NA
CASSLGGNYGYTF
>TRBV5-4|few
CASSLEWGGGTEAFF
>TRBV9|NA
CASSVDYGTSSYNEQFF
>TRBV19|few
CASSMSVGDTNTEAFF
>TRBV9|NA
CASSVERVDTEAFF